This T cell receptor beta chain was identified in a study of blood T cell repertoires in COVID-19. The overall study: There were acute and convalescent COVID-19 samples, and they came from the United States, Italy and Spain.

Germline V lookup: CDR1 MDHEN, CDR2 SYDVKM. V lost 6 bases and J lost 4, with 18 bases in between. This CDR3 has 15 amino acids. Original handling: Counts of nucleated cells, estimated from reference gene primer amplification, were obtained. TCRdb keeps only in-frame clones here, not all; method: immunoSEQ multiplex PCR. D and trimming come from the DNA, and the V and J calls and clone size come from that table. The sample has tens of thousands of clones, over 80% seen once. This clone came up a few times. This sequence was found in a man aged 50-60 years with active COVID-19. Sequencing input: peripheral blood. The rearrangement joins TRBV28 to TRBJ1-2; D is possibly TRBD1 (5 bases). CDR3 residues: CASRPVSGLIYGYTF. The CDR3 bases are TGTGCCAGCAGGCCCGTATCAGGGCTCATCTATGGCTACACCTTC.